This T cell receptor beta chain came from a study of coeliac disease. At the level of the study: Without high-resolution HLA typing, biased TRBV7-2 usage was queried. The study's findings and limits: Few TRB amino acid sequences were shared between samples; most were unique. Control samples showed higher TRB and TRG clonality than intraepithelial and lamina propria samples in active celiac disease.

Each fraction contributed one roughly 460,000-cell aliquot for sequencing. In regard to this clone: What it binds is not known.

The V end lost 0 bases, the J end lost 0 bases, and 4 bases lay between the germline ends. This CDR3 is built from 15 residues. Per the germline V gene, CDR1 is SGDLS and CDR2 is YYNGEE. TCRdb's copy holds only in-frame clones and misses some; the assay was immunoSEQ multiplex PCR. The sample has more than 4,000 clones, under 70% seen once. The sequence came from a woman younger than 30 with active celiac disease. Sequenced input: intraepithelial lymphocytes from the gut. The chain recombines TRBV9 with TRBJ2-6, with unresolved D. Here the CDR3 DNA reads TGTGCCAGCAGCGTAGCAGGCTCTGGGGCCAACGTCCTGACTTTC. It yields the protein CASSVAGSGANVLTF.